The subject of this entry is one T cell receptor beta chain. The target antigen is unknown. The sample is drawn from a study of vaccination and CD4 T cells after COVID-19. Across the study: As control conditions, cultures were given either a CEFX pool serving as positive control, an HIV-1 Nef pool, or no peptide at all.

Treatment reported: roughly 10-day PBMC culture with coronavirus spike peptide pools or control peptides (ViraFEST assay). With the Oncomine TCR Beta short-read assay, DNA from cultured CD4+ T cells was sequenced. Using its own MiXCR run on the PCR reads, TCRdb lists one record per CDR3 protein. Counted here are 14,000 or so distinct CDR3 sequences, approximately 52% occurring once; the ten biggest clones make up over 8%. Study conclusions and caveats: From a median of about 20 to 38, SARS-CoV-2-reactive clonotypes increased, though not significantly.

The sequencing input was CD4+ T cells from blood, cultured in vitro. This TCR was sampled from a human donor who had recovered from COVID-19.

The CDR3 bases are TGTGCCAGCAGTTCTCGAGGACAGGGGGGGTCCTACGAGCAGTACTTC. Its translation is CASSSRGQGGSYEQYF. The rearrangement joins TRBV6-2 or TRBV6-3 to TRBJ2-7; TRBD1 aligns across 10 bases. CDR1 MNHEY and CDR2 SVGEGT come from the germline V gene. Germline trimming cut 4 bases from V and 1 base from J; bases unmatched to any gene: 7. There are 16 residues in the CDR3.